These 28 T cell receptor beta chains originate from one sample sequenced in a study of cytomegalovirus exposure and HLA in healthy donors. Sequencing was performed with immunoSEQ multiplex PCR; in TCRdb, only in-frame clones are kept and a portion is missing. The table records a few hundred thousand clones, 85% to 90% of them present only once. Sequencing used PBMCs. The receptor set was obtained from a woman under 30 in good health and CMV-seronegative.

CDR3 DNA: TGTGCCAGCGCGCGGGACGCGTCCTACGAGCAGTACTTC. It yields the protein CASARDASYEQYF. This chain uses TRBV6-5 with TRBJ2-7; tentative D call: TRBD2 (6 bases). The V end lost 8 bases, the J end lost 1 base, and 12 bases lay between the germline ends. The CDR3 contains 13 residues. CDR1 MNHEY and CDR2 SVGAGI come from the germline V gene.

The chain combines TRBV18 with TRBJ2-7, with TRBD1 identical over 9 bases. V lost 3 bases and J lost 1; bases outside the gene matches: 13. The CDR3 is made up of 18 amino acids. From germline, CDR1 is KGHSH and CDR2 LQKENI. The CDR3 region has the DNA TGTGCCAGCTCACCCGGGACAGGGTACTCGGGTGGGTCCTACGAGCAGTACTTC. Its protein is CASSPGTGYSGGSYEQYF.

The V and J genes are TRBV5-5 and TRBJ1-2; D not certain. V lost 0 bases to trimming and J lost 8 bases, with 8 bases between them. CDR3 length: 12 amino acids. The germline V gene has CDR1 SGHKS and CDR2 YYEKEE (reference sequence). Here the CDR3 DNA reads TGTGCCAGCAGCTTGGCGGGAACCGGCTACACCTTC. Residues: CASSLAGTGYTF.

This rearrangement joins TRBV20-1 to TRBJ2-1; D unresolved. Per the germline V gene, CDR1 is DFQATT and CDR2 is SNEGSKA (reference sequence). The CDR3 has 10 amino acids. V gave up 3 bases and J gave up 10 bases, with 7 bases separating them. CDR3 sequence (DNA): TGCAGTGCTAGCAACAGAGAGCAGTTCTTC. It translates to CSASNREQFF.

The chain joins TRBV5-5 to TRBJ2-7; the D is unclear. V was pared by 2 bases and J by 3 bases, with 9 bases between. The CDR3 covers 13 residues. Germline CDR1 reads SGHKS; CDR2 reads YYEKEE (reference sequence). The DNA for the CDR3 is TGTGCCAGCAGCTTAGCAGGTAACTACGAGCAGTACTTC. Protein: CASSLAGNYEQYF.

The V call is TRBV5-4, the J call TRBJ2-3; weak D call: TRBD2 (6 bases). Germline lookup yields CDR1 SGHNT and CDR2 YYREEE (reference sequence). The CDR3 sequence is 16 residues long. Trimming stripped 4 bases from V and 5 bases from J, with 20 bases between. This chain's CDR3 is CASSLRLAGIGDTQYF. The CDR3, as DNA: TGTGCCAGCAGCCTTCGATTGGCGGGAATTGGAGATACGCAGTATTTT.

The chain employs TRBV28 and TRBJ2-7; D perhaps matches TRBD1 (6 bases). Trimming took 6 bases from V and 4 from J, leaving 13 bases between them. CDR3 length: 13 amino acids. Germline V gene data show CDR1 as MDHEN and CDR2 as SYDVKM. The CDR3 is CASRTGTLYEQYF. CDR3 nucleotides: TGTGCCAGCAGGACCGGGACACTATACGAGCAGTACTTC. The full variable domain, its missing parts supplied by reference TRBV28 and TRBJ2-7, is DVKVTQSSRYLVKRTGEKVFLECVQDMDHENMFWYRQDPGLGLRLIYFSYDVKMKEKGDIPEGYSVSREKKERFSLILESASTNQTSMYLCASRTGTLYEQYFGPGTRLTVT.

This clone was picked up one time. The chain uses TRBV5-4 and TRBJ2-3, with 14 nucleotides matching TRBD2. The CDR3 contains 17 residues. The trim removed 4 bases at V and 2 bases at J, leaving 6 bases unmatched. Germline V gene sequence: CDR1 SGHNT, CDR2 YYREEE (reference sequence). Here the CDR3 reads CASSAPGLAGVTDTQYF. The CDR3 DNA is TGTGCCAGCAGCGCGCCGGGACTAGCGGGGGTCACAGATACGCAGTATTTT.

The J gene is TRBJ2-7, the V gene TRBV6-6; 8 positions agree with TRBD2. The J segment lost 2 bases and the V segment lost 4 bases, leaving 7 bases of the junction unmatched. Germline-derived CDR1 and CDR2 are MNHNY and SVGAGI (reference sequence). The CDR3 has 15 amino acids. CDR3 DNA sequence: TGTGCCAGCAGTTTTGGACCCGGGGGGGCCTACGAGCAGTACTTC. Protein: CASSFGPGGAYEQYF.

The genes are TRBV7-3 and TRBJ2-7; 9 bases map to TRBD2. CDR1 is SGHTA, CDR2 FQGTGA, per germline. The V gene end was trimmed by 5 bases and the J gene end by 4 bases; junction bases not matched to a gene: 6. This CDR3 is 14 amino acids long. The DNA for the CDR3 is TGTGCCAGCAGCCCAATAGCGGGGGATTACGAGCAGTACTTC. The encoded protein is CASSPIAGDYEQYF.

CDR3 bases: TGTGCCAGCAGTGTGAGGCCGACGCTCAATCAGCCCCAGCATTTT. The encoded protein is CASSVRPTLNQPQHF. This chain uses TRBV2 with TRBJ1-5, with unresolved D. Deletions cut 4 bases from V and 3 bases from J, with 13 bases between. This CDR3 contains 15 residues. The germline CDR1 and CDR2 sequences are SNHLY and FYNNEI.

The chain has TRBV4-3 and TRBJ1-4, with D hard to call. The V gene's germline CDR1 is LGHNA and CDR2 YSLEER. V lost 4 bases, J lost 0 bases, and 9 bases lay in between. The CDR3 is 15 amino acids. CDR3 protein: CASSRELSTNEKLFF. The CDR3 DNA reads as TGCGCCAGCAGCCGGGAGCTCTCAACTAATGAAAAACTGTTTTTT.

V is TRBV19 and J is TRBJ1-2; maybe TRBD1 (6 bases). Germline loops: CDR1 LNHDA, CDR2 SQIVND (reference sequence). Trimming took 7 bases from V and 4 from J, leaving 25 bases between them. This CDR3 contains 17 residues. The DNA of the CDR3 is TGTGCCAGTACCACCGTTCGAGCTCAGGGGTTCGCCTATGGCTACACCTTC. It yields the protein CASTTVRAQGFAYGYTF. Complete variable domain (other parts from reference TRBV19 and TRBJ1-2): DGGITQSPKYLFRKEGQNVTLSCEQNLNHDAMYWYRQDPGQGLRLIYYSQIVNDFQKGDIAEGYSVSREKKESFPLTVTSAQKNPTAFYLCASTTVRAQGFAYGYTFGSGTRLTVV.

The chain has TRBV7-3 and TRBJ2-3; D is ambiguous. Germline CDR1 reads SGHTA; CDR2 reads FQGTGA. Between the trimmed V and J ends, which lost 0 bases and 0 bases, there was a span of 13 bases. This CDR3 is 17 amino acids long. CDR3 sequence: CASSLTLSLSSTDTQYF. CDR3 sequence (DNA): TGTGCCAGCAGCTTAACTCTATCACTGTCGAGCACAGATACGCAGTATTTT.

The DNA of the CDR3 is TGTGCCAGCCGGGACGGGAGCTATGGCTACACCTTC. Translated, it gives CASRDGSYGYTF. The chain has TRBV6-5 and TRBJ1-2, with D possibly matching TRBD1 (5 bases). In germline, CDR1 is MNHEY, CDR2 SVGAGI. The ends were cut back, 8 bases at V and 4 bases at J, with 11 bases in the middle. The CDR3 is made up of 12 amino acids.

The genes are TRBV4-3 and TRBJ2-1, with TRBD2 matching 7 bases. Per germline, CDR1 LGHNA and CDR2 YSLEER. The junction had 7 bases not matched to a gene; V was cut back by 1 base and J by 7 bases. The CDR3 is 15 residues long. Here the CDR3 reads CASSQGRGLVNEQFF. The DNA of the CDR3 is TGCGCCAGCAGCCAAGGACGTGGACTAGTAAATGAGCAGTTCTTC.

This chain uses TRBV4-1 with TRBJ2-3, with D perhaps matching TRBD1 (5 bases). Trimming removed 1 base at V and 2 bases at J, with 10 bases between. The germline CDR1 and CDR2 sequences are MGHRA and YSYEKL. This CDR3 is 15 amino acids long. The chain's CDR3 is CASSQGGQDTDTQYF. In DNA, the CDR3 is TGCGCCAGCAGCCAAGGGGGCCAGGACACAGATACGCAGTATTTT.

The J gene is TRBJ1-2, the V gene TRBV9, with 7 bases fitting TRBD1. The CDR3 spans 14 residues. CDR1 SGDLS and CDR2 YYNGEE come from the germline V gene. The junction had 9 bases not matched to a gene; V was cut back by 4 bases and J by 6 bases. Here the CDR3 DNA reads TGTGCCAGCAGCCCAGAGGAGGGGGCGCATGGCTACACCTTC. This gives the protein CASSPEEGAHGYTF.

Comment on this clone: Different DNA sequences within this sample yield the same CDR3. The CDR3 loop is CASSFGGQETQYF. CDR3 nucleotides: TGTGCCAGCAGCTTCGGAGGTCAAGAGACCCAGTACTTC. This chain joins TRBV7-9 and TRBJ2-5, with TRBD2 as a possible D gene (5 bases). Trimming took off 3 bases at V and 2 bases at J, with 7 bases between the two ends. CDR1 SEHNR and CDR2 FQNEAQ come from the germline V gene (reference sequence). The CDR3 runs to 13 residues.

This chain links TRBV28 with TRBJ2-1; D may be TRBD2 (6 bases). Trimming stripped 7 bases from V and 3 bases from J, with 19 bases between. CDR3 length: 16 amino acids. CDR1 and CDR2 (germline): MDHEN, SYDVKM. The CDR3, as DNA: TGTGCCAGCACCTCCCTATTTGGGGGGAACTACAATGAGCAGTTCTTC. It encodes CASTSLFGGNYNEQFF.

The V call is TRBV28, the J call TRBJ1-3; a possible D gene is TRBD1 (5 bases). V was trimmed by 10 bases and J by 2 bases, leaving 12 bases between them. This CDR3 spans 13 amino acids. Germline lookup yields CDR1 MDHEN and CDR2 SYDVKM. The DNA for the CDR3 is TGTGCCACCATTACAGGTACTGGAAACACCATATATTTT. It codes for CATITGTGNTIYF.

V usage is TRBV7-9 and J usage is TRBJ1-4; D possibly corresponds to TRBD1 (5 bases). V lost 5 bases and J 8 bases, leaving 18 bases between the germline ends. This CDR3 comprises 15 residues. CDR1 and CDR2 (germline): SEHNR, FQNEAQ (reference sequence). The DNA for the CDR3 is TGTGCCAGCAGCGGGGGGGACCTAGCGGGGGAAAAACTGTTTTTT. This translates into CASSGGDLAGEKLFF.

The chain has TRBV5-6 and TRBJ1-2; 8 nucleotides agree with TRBD1. This CDR3 is built from 14 residues. V shed 4 bases, J shed 4 bases, and the junction held 6 bases outside the gene matches. Germline V gene sequence: CDR1 SGHDT, CDR2 YYEEEE. This CDR3 is CASSLPDRVYGYTF. The CDR3 DNA reads as TGTGCCAGCAGCCTTCCGGACAGGGTCTATGGCTACACCTTC. The variable domain in full, completed from reference TRBV5-6 and TRBJ1-2, reads DAGVTQSPTHLIKTRGQQVTLRCSPKSGHDTVSWYQQALGQGPQFIFQYYEEEERQRGNFPDRFSGHQFPNYSSELNVNALLLGDSALYLCASSLPDRVYGYTFGSGTRLTVV.

Regarding this clone: Other nucleotide sequences from this sample produce the same CDR3. The chain combines TRBV27 with TRBJ2-7; possibly TRBD1 for D (6 bases). Between the trimmed V and J ends, which lost 3 bases and 3 bases, there was a span of 9 bases. CDR3 size: 13 residues. In germline, CDR1 is MNHEY, CDR2 SMNVEV (reference sequence). DNA of the CDR3: TGTGCCAGCAGTTTGACAGGAAGCTACGAGCAGTACTTC. It encodes CASSLTGSYEQYF.

The rearrangement joins TRBV18 to TRBJ2-3; D unresolved. The CDR3 contains 17 residues. The germline V and J ends were trimmed by 1 base and 1 base, with 15 bases remaining between them. Per germline, CDR1 KGHSH and CDR2 LQKENI. The CDR3 spells CASSPLDAATGTDTQYF. DNA for the CDR3: TGTGCCAGCTCACCACTTGATGCGGCAACCGGCACAGATACGCAGTATTTT.

This rearrangement joins TRBV27 to TRBJ2-6; the match to TRBD1 covers 8 bases. Trimming removed 3 bases from V and 0 bases from J; junction bases left unmatched: 4. The CDR3 is 17 residues long. Germline CDR1 reads MNHEY; CDR2 reads SMNVEV (reference sequence). The DNA of the CDR3 is TGTGCCAGCAGTTTTGGGCAGGGGGCCTCTGGGGCCAACGTCCTGACTTTC. Its protein is CASSFGQGASGANVLTF.

This sequence joins TRBV4-1 and TRBJ1-1; D is perhaps TRBD1 (5 bases). Germline values: CDR1 MGHRA, CDR2 YSYEKL. V was clipped by 0 bases and J by 4 bases, with 12 bases between them. This CDR3 spans 15 amino acids. The CDR3 loop is CASSQESRVGTEAFF. The CDR3 nucleotides read TGCGCCAGCAGCCAAGAAAGCAGGGTAGGCACTGAAGCTTTCTTT.

This clone was observed a single time. The rearrangement joins TRBV10-3 to TRBJ2-5; a weak D match, TRBD2 (5 bases). Germline loops: CDR1 ENHRY, CDR2 SYGVKD. This CDR3 comprises 13 residues. V lost 6 bases to trimming and J lost 1 base, with 9 bases between them. The CDR3 spells CAISGGAQETQYF. The DNA of the CDR3 is TGTGCCATCAGCGGAGGAGCCCAAGAGACCCAGTACTTC.